The 25 T cell receptor beta chains below were found in one sample sequenced in a study of blood T cell repertoires in COVID-19. This table comes from immunoSEQ multiplex PCR, and its TCRdb copy is limited to in-frame clones, with some not included. The table records about 200,000 clones, roughly 88% of them present only once. The sample was peripheral blood. These receptors all come from a man aged 45-60 years with COVID-19, enrolled during active disease.

The CDR3 sequence is CASSLITGSNEKLFF. DNA for the CDR3: TGTGCCAGCAGCTTAATTACAGGGTCTAATGAAAAACTGTTTTTT. The chain employs TRBV7-8 and TRBJ1-4; D is perhaps TRBD1 (6 bases). The CDR3 is 15 residues long. The germline V gene encodes CDR1 SGHVS and CDR2 FQNEAQ. The V end was cut by 2 bases, the J end by 3 bases, with 10 bases between.

This clone was picked up one time. The chain carries TRBV11-2 and TRBJ2-1; tentatively, D is TRBD2 (7 bases). The germline V gene has CDR1 SGHAT and CDR2 FQNNGV. Trimming stripped 0 bases from V and 10 bases from J, with 22 bases between. The CDR3 extends over 17 amino acids. The CDR3 protein is CASSLDLAGAPLREQFF. The CDR3 nucleotides read TGTGCCAGCAGCTTAGATCTGGCGGGGGCCCCCCTCCGGGAGCAGTTCTTC.

The chain combines TRBV19 with TRBJ2-1; TRBD2 matches 8 bases. CDR1 LNHDA and CDR2 SQIVND come from the germline V gene (reference sequence). This CDR3 contains 15 residues. With 5 bases clipped from V and 4 bases from J, the junction kept 7 bases outside the gene matches. The CDR3 DNA reads TGTGCCAGTAGTCCTATCCAGCGGGGGTACAATGAGCAGTTCTTC. Protein sequence: CASSPIQRGYNEQFF. The full variable domain, in which reference TRBV19 and TRBJ2-1 provide the parts outside the CDR3, is DGGITQSPKYLFRKEGQNVTLSCEQNLNHDAMYWYRQDPGQGLRLIYYSQIVNDFQKGDIAEGYSVSREKKESFPLTVTSAQKNPTAFYLCASSPIQRGYNEQFFGPGTRLTVL.

The CDR3 DNA sequence: TGTGCCATCAACCCGGGGAGCTCTGGGGCCAACGTCCTGACTTTC. Translating it yields CAINPGSSGANVLTF. The rearrangement links TRBV10-3 to TRBJ2-6; tentatively, D is TRBD2 (5 bases). This CDR3 comprises 15 residues. In germline, CDR1 is ENHRY, CDR2 SYGVKD. Trimming pared 7 bases from V and 0 bases from J, leaving 10 bases between.

The chain is built from TRBV28 and TRBJ1-1; no clear D gene. V lost 2 bases to trimming and J lost 2 bases, with 9 bases between them. CDR1 is MDHEN and CDR2 is SYDVKM in the germline V gene. CDR3 length: 14 amino acids. CDR3: CASSLSGPNTEAFF. The CDR3 DNA reads TGTGCCAGCAGTTTAAGCGGACCTAACACTGAAGCTTTCTTT. The full variable domain, its missing parts supplied by reference TRBV28 and TRBJ1-1, is DVKVTQSSRYLVKRTGEKVFLECVQDMDHENMFWYRQDPGLGLRLIYFSYDVKMKEKGDIPEGYSVSREKKERFSLILESASTNQTSMYLCASSLSGPNTEAFFGQGTRLTVV.

The chain combines TRBV27 with TRBJ2-7; D may be TRBD1 (6 bases). Per the germline V gene, CDR1 is MNHEY and CDR2 is SMNVEV (reference sequence). This CDR3 region has 14 residues. V was pared by 3 bases and J by 6 bases, with 15 bases between. CDR3 bases: TGTGCCAGCAGTTTGGCTGGGAGCAGGGGCGAGCAGTACTTC. Translating gives CASSLAGSRGEQYF.

This chain uses TRBV29-1 with TRBJ1-1; D uncertain. Germline CDR1 and CDR2: SQVTM and ANQGSEA. The CDR3 spans 12 residues. V shed 5 bases and J shed 0 bases, with 7 bases lying between them. The CDR3 loop is CSVRGLNTEAFF. CDR3 coding DNA: TGCAGCGTTAGAGGGTTGAACACTGAAGCTTTCTTT.

The CDR3 DNA follows: TGTGCCAGCAGCCAAGATGATCAGGGTTTGTCACCCCTCCACTTT. Translation gives CASSQDDQGLSPLHF. V usage is TRBV14 and J usage is TRBJ1-6; possibly TRBD1 for D (5 bases). Germline CDR1 is SGHDN and CDR2 is FVKESK. The V end lost 0 bases, the J end lost 10 bases, and 13 bases lay between the germline ends. This CDR3 spans 15 amino acids.

This clone appeared a few times. This chain links TRBV4-3 with TRBJ1-4; weak D call: TRBD1 (5 bases). The CDR3 contains 13 residues. CDR1 LGHNA and CDR2 YSLEER come from the germline V gene. Between the trimmed V and J ends, which lost 3 bases and 7 bases, there was a span of 9 bases. DNA for the CDR3: TGCGCCAGCAGCCAGCAGGGTGTTGAAAAACTGTTTTTT. It yields the protein CASSQQGVEKLFF.

The chain uses TRBV28 and TRBJ2-5; 12 nucleotides match TRBD2. The CDR3 length is 16 residues. The V and J ends lost 6 bases and 2 bases, in that order; junction bases with no gene match: 7. CDR1 is MDHEN and CDR2 is SYDVKM in the germline V gene. DNA of the CDR3: TGTGCCAGCAGGACTAGCGGGGGCCCGGCACAAGAGACCCAGTACTTC. Protein sequence: CASRTSGGPAQETQYF.

This clone was observed a single time. The chain is built from TRBV4-1 and TRBJ2-3, with TRBD2 matching over 11 bases. The CDR3 is 16 amino acids. After removal of 4 bases from V and 5 bases from J, the junction contained 8 bases not matched to a gene. Germline assignment: CDR1 MGHRA and CDR2 YSYEKL. The CDR3 loop is CASSRLLAGGGDTQYF. CDR3 in DNA: TGCGCCAGCAGCCGGCTTCTAGCGGGAGGAGGAGATACGCAGTATTTT.

The chain carries TRBV12-5 and TRBJ2-2; D possibly corresponds to TRBD1 (6 bases). V was clipped by 2 bases and J by 2 bases, with 12 bases between them. This CDR3 region has 16 residues. Germline CDR1 is LGHNT and CDR2 is FRNRAP. The CDR3 region is CASGLHTGPNTGELFF. CDR3 sequence (DNA): TGTGCTAGTGGTTTGCACACAGGGCCTAACACCGGGGAGCTGTTTTTT.

This clone showed up just once. The chain couples TRBV5-8 to TRBJ1-5; D is unclear. This CDR3 comprises 11 residues. Germline V CDR1 and CDR2: SGHTS, YDEGEE. The V end lost 2 bases, the J end lost 15 bases, and 12 bases lay between the germline ends. The CDR3 loop is CASSFQTSRHF. In DNA, the CDR3 is TGTGCCAGCAGCTTCCAGACTTCCCGGCATTTT.

The genes are TRBV6-5 and TRBJ1-4; unclear D gene. The CDR3 length is 12 residues. Germline V gives CDR1 MNHEY, CDR2 SVGAGI. Trimming pared 5 bases from V and 8 bases from J, leaving 9 bases between. CDR3 amino acids: CASSLPREKLFF. CDR3 bases: TGTGCCAGCAGTCTTCCTAGGGAAAAACTGTTTTTT.

This clone is termed medium-sized. This chain connects TRBV19 to TRBJ2-7; 10 nucleotides line up with TRBD2. Germline values: CDR1 LNHDA, CDR2 SQIVND (reference sequence). CDR3 length: 15 amino acids. With V trimmed by 3 bases and J by 1 base, 3 bases remained unmatched. The CDR3 sequence: CASSIGAGGSYEQYF. DNA for the CDR3: TGTGCCAGTAGTATCGGAGCGGGAGGGTCCTACGAGCAGTACTTC.

Here the CDR3 reads CASSLEDRVWETQYF. DNA of the CDR3: TGTGCCAGCAGCTTAGAGGACAGGGTCTGGGAGACCCAGTACTTC. This sequence joins TRBV11-2 and TRBJ2-5, with TRBD1 identical over 8 bases. Germline loops: CDR1 SGHAT, CDR2 FQNNGV. This CDR3 spans 15 amino acids. The V segment lost 0 bases and the J segment 5 bases; nucleotides outside the gene matches: 5.

This clone is a singleton in its sample. The chain carries TRBV5-1 and TRBJ1-1; D unclear. The CDR3 is 15 residues long. V dropped 0 bases and J dropped 6 bases, with 15 bases sitting between them. The germline V gene has CDR1 SGHRS and CDR2 YFSETQ. The CDR3 region has the DNA TGCGCCAGCAGCTTGGAGCGGGGTTTTGGCTCTGAAGCTTTCTTT. It yields the protein CASSLERGFGSEAFF.

The rearrangement links TRBV7-2 to TRBJ2-5, with a tentative D call TRBD1 (5 bases). CDR1 and CDR2 (germline): SGHTA, FQGNSA. V shed 1 base and J shed 5 bases, with 11 bases lying between them. This CDR3 has 14 amino acids. In nucleotides, the CDR3 is TGTGCCAGCAGCTTAGAGCAGGGCTCGGAGACCCAGTACTTC. The encoded protein is CASSLEQGSETQYF.

This clone was seen many times. The CDR3 DNA is TGTGCCAGCAGTTTAGGGACACTTAACACCGGGGAGCTGTTTTTT. Its translation: CASSLGTLNTGELFF. The chain couples TRBV28 to TRBJ2-2, with D possibly matching TRBD1 (6 bases). With 2 bases removed from V and 2 bases from J, the gap between germline ends came to 9 bases. The CDR3 is 15 residues long. Germline CDR1 reads MDHEN; CDR2 reads SYDVKM.

The chain couples TRBV5-1 to TRBJ2-1; unclear D gene. In germline, CDR1 is SGHRS, CDR2 YFSETQ. The CDR3 totals 12 residues. The ends were cut back, 1 base at V and 3 bases at J, with 2 bases in the middle. The CDR3 spells CASSLHYNEQFF. The CDR3 DNA reads TGCGCCAGCAGCTTGCACTACAATGAGCAGTTCTTC.

The chain carries TRBV27 and TRBJ2-7; 10 bases agree with TRBD2. V lost 7 bases to trimming and J lost 7 bases; unmatched junction nucleotides: 7. The CDR3 has 13 residues. Germline V gene data show CDR1 as MNHEY and CDR2 as SMNVEV (reference sequence). CDR3 sequence reads: CASTSGRAFEQYF. CDR3 DNA sequence: TGTGCCAGCACCAGCGGGAGGGCCTTTGAGCAGTACTTC.

The V call is TRBV5-1, the J call TRBJ1-1, with 8 bases matching TRBD1. There are 16 residues in the CDR3. V lost 0 bases, J lost 4 bases, and 8 bases stayed unmatched. In germline, CDR1 is SGHRS, CDR2 YFSETQ. The CDR3 region has the DNA TGCGCCAGCAGCTTGGCTTCTACAGGGGGTAGCACTGAAGCTTTCTTT. Amino acids: CASSLASTGGSTEAFF.

The J gene is TRBJ2-6, the V gene TRBV5-1; 9 bases map to TRBD1. V shed 3 bases and J 4 bases; nucleotides not matched to a gene: 14. This CDR3 has 19 amino acids. The germline V gene has CDR1 SGHRS and CDR2 YFSETQ. The CDR3 here is CASSSGPGQGAVGANVLTF. CDR3 bases: TGCGCCAGCAGCTCCGGACCGGGACAGGGAGCGGTGGGGGCCAACGTCCTGACTTTC. Variable domain in full (rest from reference TRBV5-1 and TRBJ2-6): KAGVTQTPRYLIKTRGQQVTLSCSPISGHRSVSWYQQTPGQGLQFLFEYFSETQRNKGNFPGRFSGRQFSNSRSEMNVSTLELGDSALYLCASSSGPGQGAVGANVLTFGAGSRLTVL.

This clone is a singleton in its sample. The chain couples TRBV6-1 to TRBJ1-1; TRBD1 matches 8 bases. The CDR3 is made up of 16 amino acids. CDR1 is MNHNS and CDR2 is SASEGT in the germline V gene. J was trimmed by 1 base and V by 4 bases; bases with no gene match: 8. The CDR3 reads CASSGQTGVGNTEAFF. The CDR3 nucleotides are TGTGCCAGCAGTGGCCAGACAGGGGTCGGGAACACTGAAGCTTTCTTT.

The chain links TRBV10-3 to TRBJ2-7; 9 positions agree with TRBD1. This CDR3 region has 13 residues. Germline V gene lookup returns CDR1 ENHRY and CDR2 SYGVKD. V lost 7 bases, J lost 2 bases, and 3 bases stayed unmatched. CDR3 region: CAINRDRAYEQYF. CDR3 in DNA: TGTGCCATCAACAGGGACAGGGCCTACGAGCAGTACTTC.